The source of this TCR beta chain is a study of spatial heterogeneity in lung cancer. Findings of the study overall: TCRs found ubiquitously expanded in tumor appeared in blood more at resection than at follow-up.

MiXCR, run by TCRdb on the 5' RACE reads, gives a single entry per CDR3 protein. The data show some 20,000 distinct CDR3 sequences, over 8.5% seen once. Time point here: blood at routine non-recurrence follow-up after resection. Comment on this clonotype: The antigen is unknown.

The CDR3 sequence is 15 residues long. V lost 0 bases, J lost 12 bases, and 15 bases lay in between. Per germline, CDR1 MNHEY and CDR2 SVGEGT. This material consisted of PBMCs, taken at follow-up. The receptor was isolated from a male donor with early-stage non-small cell lung cancer. This sequence joins TRBV6-2 or TRBV6-3 and TRBJ1-6, with D possibly matching TRBD1 (6 bases). The CDR3, as DNA: TGTGCCAGCAGTTACTCGAGGACAGCCCATCTACCCCTCCACTTT. Amino acids: CASSYSRTAHLPLHF.